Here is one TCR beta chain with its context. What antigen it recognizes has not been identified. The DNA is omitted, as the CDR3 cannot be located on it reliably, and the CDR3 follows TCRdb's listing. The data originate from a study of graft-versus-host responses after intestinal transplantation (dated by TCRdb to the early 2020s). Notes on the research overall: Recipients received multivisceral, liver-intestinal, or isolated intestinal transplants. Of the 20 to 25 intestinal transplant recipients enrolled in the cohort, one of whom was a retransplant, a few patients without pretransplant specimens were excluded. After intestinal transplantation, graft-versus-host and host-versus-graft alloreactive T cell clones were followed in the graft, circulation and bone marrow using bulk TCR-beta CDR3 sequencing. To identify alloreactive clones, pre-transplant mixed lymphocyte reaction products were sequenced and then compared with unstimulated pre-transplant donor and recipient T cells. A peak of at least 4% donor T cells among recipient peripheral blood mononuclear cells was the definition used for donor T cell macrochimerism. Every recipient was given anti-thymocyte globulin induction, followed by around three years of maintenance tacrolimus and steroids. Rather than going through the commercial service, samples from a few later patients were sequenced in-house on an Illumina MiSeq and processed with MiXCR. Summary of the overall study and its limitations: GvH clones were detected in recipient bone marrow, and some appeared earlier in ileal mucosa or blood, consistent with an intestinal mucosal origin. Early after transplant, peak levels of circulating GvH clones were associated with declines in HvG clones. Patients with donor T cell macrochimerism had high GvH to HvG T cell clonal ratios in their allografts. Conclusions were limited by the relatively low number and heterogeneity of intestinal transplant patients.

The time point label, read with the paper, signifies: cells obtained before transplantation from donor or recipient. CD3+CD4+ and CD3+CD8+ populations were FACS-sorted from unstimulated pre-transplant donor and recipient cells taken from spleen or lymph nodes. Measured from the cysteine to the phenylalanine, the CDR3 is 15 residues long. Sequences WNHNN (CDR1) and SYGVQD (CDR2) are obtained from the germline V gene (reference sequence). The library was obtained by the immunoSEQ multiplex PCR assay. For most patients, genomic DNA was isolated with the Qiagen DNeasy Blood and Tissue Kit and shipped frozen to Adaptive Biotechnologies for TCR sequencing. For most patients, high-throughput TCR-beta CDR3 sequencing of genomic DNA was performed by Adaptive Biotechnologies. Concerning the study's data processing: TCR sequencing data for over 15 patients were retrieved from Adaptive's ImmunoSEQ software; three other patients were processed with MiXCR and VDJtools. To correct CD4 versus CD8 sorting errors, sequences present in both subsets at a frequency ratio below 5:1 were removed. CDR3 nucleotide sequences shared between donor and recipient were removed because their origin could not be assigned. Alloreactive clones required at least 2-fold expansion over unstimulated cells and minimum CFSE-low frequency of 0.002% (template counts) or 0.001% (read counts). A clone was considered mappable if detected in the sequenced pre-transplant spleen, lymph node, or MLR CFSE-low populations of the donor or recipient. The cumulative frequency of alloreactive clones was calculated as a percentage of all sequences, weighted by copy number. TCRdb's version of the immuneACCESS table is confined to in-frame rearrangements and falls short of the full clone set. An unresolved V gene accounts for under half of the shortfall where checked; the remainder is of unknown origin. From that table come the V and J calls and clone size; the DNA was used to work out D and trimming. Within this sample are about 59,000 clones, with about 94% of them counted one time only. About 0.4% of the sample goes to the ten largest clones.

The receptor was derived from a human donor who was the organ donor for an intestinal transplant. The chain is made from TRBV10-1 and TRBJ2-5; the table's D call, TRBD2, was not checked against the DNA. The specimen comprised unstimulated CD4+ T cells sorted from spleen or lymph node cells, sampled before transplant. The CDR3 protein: CVQNYPCGGKETQYF.